This T cell receptor (beta chain) was found in a study of T cell responses to AZD1222 COVID-19 vaccine. Whole-study findings and limits: Only a handful of AZD1222 recipients, several in all, had baseline seropositivity. Increases in Spike-specific TCR breadth and depth were seen after two AZD1222 doses. The donor group comprised mostly white British people and more females; the analysis possibly underestimated clonal diversity.

TCRdb keeps only in-frame clones here, not all; method: immunoSEQ multiplex PCR. The sample carries tens of thousands of clones, approximately 90% recorded once. Note on this clone: Its matching antigen is unknown.

The sequencing used peripheral blood, collected 28 days after the second AZD1222 dose. This TCR was recovered from an adult who received the AZD1222 COVID-19 vaccine.

The CDR3 coding sequence is TGTGCCAGCAGCCAAGATAGCGGCGGGGTGGGCAATCAGCCCCAGCATTTT. Protein sequence: CASSQDSGGVGNQPQHF. The rearrangement uses TRBV3-1 (or the pseudogene TRBV3-2) and TRBJ1-5; D not certain. Deletions cut 0 bases from V and 2 bases from J, with 14 bases between. CDR1 and CDR2 from the germline V gene are LGHDT and YNNKEL (reference sequence). This CDR3 comprises 17 residues.